The 11 T cell receptor beta chains below were found in one sample sequenced in a study of shared clonotypes between healthy human individuals. Clones were read by immunoSEQ multiplex PCR, and TCRdb kept only the in-frame ones, dropping some. The sample carries around 940,000 clones, 70% to 85% recorded once. Sequenced input: memory CD4+ T cells sorted from blood. Subset denoted: CD45RA-negative fraction. The receptors stem from a young man in good health.

Note on this clone: One end of the junction fails to match germline, which may point to a read error. This chain uses TRBV5-4 with TRBJ1-1, with D unclear. In germline, CDR1 is SGHNT, CDR2 YYREEE (reference sequence). The CDR3 runs to 14 residues. Here the CDR3 DNA reads TGTGCCAGCAGTTTGGAGTGGCAGGAAGATGAAGCTTTCTTT. Its translation: CASSLEWQEDEAFF.

The chain recombines TRBV5-5 with TRBJ2-2; 9 nucleotides agree with TRBD1. The germline gives CDR1 SGHKS, CDR2 YYEKEE (reference sequence). The CDR3 is 16 residues long. Losses at the gene ends were 5 bases for V and 5 bases for J; bases not matched to a gene: 10. The CDR3 loop is CASRQTGTGSTGELFF. The CDR3 bases are TGTGCCAGCAGGCAAACCGGGACAGGGAGTACCGGGGAGCTGTTTTTT.

V and J are TRBV18 and TRBJ1-5, with 7 bases lining up with TRBD1. The length of the CDR3 is 16 residues. The ends lost 6 bases at V and 0 bases at J; junction bases unmatched: 8. Germline CDR1 is KGHSH and CDR2 is LQKENI. In DNA form, the CDR3 reads TGTGCCAGCTCTACCGGGACAGTGTATAGCAATCAGCCCCAGCATTTT. Translating it yields CASSTGTVYSNQPQHF.

The gene calls are TRBV4-3 and TRBJ2-1; 14 nucleotides align to TRBD2. The CDR3 length is 14 residues. Germline V CDR1 and CDR2: LGHNA, YSLEER. J was trimmed by 9 bases and V by 4 bases; bases with no gene match: 2. CDR3 sequence: CASSPGLAGVEQFF. CDR3 bases: TGCGCCAGCAGCCCGGGACTAGCGGGAGTTGAGCAGTTCTTC.

This clone was seen only once. The chain carries TRBV7-2 and TRBJ2-2; TRBD2 agrees at 7 bases. The ends lost 5 bases at V and 1 base at J; junction bases unmatched: 7. CDR1 is SGHTA, CDR2 FQGNSA, per germline. The CDR3 covers 16 residues. The CDR3: CASSLTGGGNTGELFF. Here the CDR3 DNA reads TGTGCCAGCAGCCTGACTGGCGGGGGGAACACCGGGGAGCTGTTTTTT.

The V gene is TRBV6-1, the J gene TRBJ1-1; TRBD1 matches 9 bases. CDR1 and CDR2 (germline): MNHNS, SASEGT. This CDR3 spans 14 amino acids. J gave up 3 bases and V 6 bases, and 5 bases lay outside the gene matches. CDR3 loop: CASSEGQGHTEAFF. In nucleotides, the CDR3 is TGTGCCAGCAGCGAGGGACAGGGACACACTGAAGCTTTCTTT.

The rearrangement uses TRBV27 and TRBJ1-6, with D perhaps matching TRBD1 (5 bases). V dropped 11 bases and J dropped 4 bases, with 12 bases sitting between them. The CDR3 runs 13 residues. Germline values: CDR1 MNHEY, CDR2 SMNVEV (reference sequence). In DNA form, the CDR3 reads TGTGCCGCAGGGACCGCTTATAATTCACCCCTCCACTTT. Protein product: CAAGTAYNSPLHF.

The gene calls are TRBV19 and TRBJ1-1; 7 positions match TRBD1. Germline V gene lookup returns CDR1 LNHDA and CDR2 SQIVND (reference sequence). V dropped 9 bases and J dropped 1; count of bases not matched to a gene: 8. This CDR3 is 14 amino acids long. The DNA for the CDR3 is TGTGCCAGCAAAACTCAGGGGGGGAACACTGAAGCTTTCTTT. It translates to CASKTQGGNTEAFF.

This clone has more than one count but fewer than ten. The chain recombines TRBV19 with TRBJ1-2; the D gene is possibly TRBD1 (5 bases). The length of the CDR3 is 13 residues. From germline, CDR1 is LNHDA and CDR2 SQIVND (reference sequence). The V gene lost 6 bases and the J gene lost 4 bases, with 12 bases spanning the gap. The CDR3 sequence: CASSDDSFYGYTF. The CDR3 DNA sequence: TGTGCCAGTAGCGACGACAGTTTCTATGGCTACACCTTC. Using reference TRBV19 and TRBJ1-2 for the parts outside the CDR3, the full variable domain is DGGITQSPKYLFRKEGQNVTLSCEQNLNHDAMYWYRQDPGQGLRLIYYSQIVNDFQKGDIAEGYSVSREKKESFPLTVTSAQKNPTAFYLCASSDDSFYGYTFGSGTRLTVV.

The chain uses TRBV13 and TRBJ1-3; weak D call: TRBD1 (6 bases). Per the germline V gene, CDR1 is PRHDT and CDR2 is FYEKMQ (reference sequence). Trimming left V 5 bases short and J 0 bases short, with 14 bases between. The length of the CDR3 is 16 residues. CDR3 bases: TGTGCCAGCAGCCGCCGGAGGGACAACTCTGGAAACACCATATATTTT. Translating gives CASSRRRDNSGNTIYF. The variable domain in full, completed from reference TRBV13 and TRBJ1-3, reads AAGVIQSPRHLIKEKRETATLKCYPIPRHDTVYWYQQGPGQDPQFLISFYEKMQSDKGSIPDRFSAQQFSDYHSELNMSSLELGDSALYFCASSRRRDNSGNTIYFGEGSWLTVV.

This sequence joins TRBV10-3 and TRBJ1-1; a weak D match, TRBD1 (5 bases). From germline, CDR1 is ENHRY and CDR2 SYGVKD. CDR3 length: 15 residues. Trimming pared 6 bases from V and 6 bases from J, leaving 20 bases between. CDR3 coding DNA: TGTGCCATCAGGGACACACGAGAAAGGGCATCTGAAGCTTTCTTT. This translates into CAIRDTRERASEAFF.